This T cell receptor beta chain was sequenced during a study of control samples from healthy donors and cancer patients. Germline lookup yields CDR1 LGHDT and CDR2 YNNKEL (reference sequence). The V end was cut by 5 bases, the J end by 0 bases, with 11 bases between. The length of the CDR3 is 15 residues. The method was immunoSEQ multiplex PCR; TCRdb's version includes in-frame clones alone and lacks a portion of them. In the table there are 150,000 to 190,000 clones, nearly 95% of which are singletons. Material: blood. The origin of this receptor is a man aged 45-60 years in good health. This chain uses TRBV3-1 (or the pseudogene TRBV3-2) with TRBJ2-1; D gene unclear. CDR3 sequence reads: CASSSSLSSYNEQFF. As DNA, the CDR3 is TGTGCCAGCAGCTCAAGCCTGAGCTCCTACAATGAGCAGTTCTTC.